The clone carrying this T cell receptor (beta chain) was recorded a few times. Its antigen is still unknown. The source of the sample is a study of blood T cells in healthy people across ages. No fewer than 5 micrograms of total RNA were isolated from every sample. Findings and limits, study-wide: Measured against age, TCR beta diversity per million T cells decreased in a roughly linear manner.

Trimming took 0 bases from V and 5 from J, leaving 10 bases between them. CDR3 length equals 14 residues. The germline gives CDR1 SGHRS, CDR2 YFSETQ. Alongside a J-beta primer mix, a sample-barcoded 5' primer served in a second PCR lasting about 7 to 11 cycles. A tag from a template-switch adaptor with 12 random nucleotides marked each cDNA molecule. TCRdb independently ran MiXCR on the 5' RACE reads; one entry per CDR3 protein. This sample yields around 800,000 distinct CDR3 sequences, of which about 53% are seen a single time; approximately 40% belongs to the top ten. This sequence joins TRBV5-1 and TRBJ2-3, with D perhaps TRBD2 (6 bases). Source material: blood. The source is a man at least 80 years old in good health. DNA for the CDR3: TGCGCCAGCAGCTTGGCCAGCGGGCAAGATACGCAGTATTTT. Its protein is CASSLASGQDTQYF.